This T cell receptor beta chain was profiled in a study of cytomegalovirus exposure and HLA in healthy donors. Overall study context: When 398 donors were genotyped, about 86% of them were found to fall in the Caucasian-associated ancestry cluster.

Broader study findings: In a later analysis, at a false discovery rate of 0.05, some 17,000 TCR beta sequences were associated with HLA alleles. Later analysis indicated greater clonal expansion among HLA-associated TCR beta chains than among equally common other chains.

The study ran its PCR with 60 Vbeta and 13 Jbeta primers. Profiling relied on immunoSEQ multiplex PCR, and the TCRdb table lists in-frame clones only, not all of them. The profile covers over 150,000 clones, with approximately 82% appearing a single time and roughly 1.2% taken by the ten largest. As to this clone: Its antigen is not identified.

CDR3 length equals 14 residues. The V gene end was trimmed by 5 bases and the J gene end by 5 bases; junction bases not matched to a gene: 7. Germline V CDR1 and CDR2: SGHAT, FQNNGV. The TCR comes from a girl between 2 and 10 years old in good health and CMV-seropositive. Sample: PBMCs. V usage is TRBV11-2 and J usage is TRBJ1-2; 8 positions agree with TRBD1. The CDR3 here is CASSLRQGSYGYTF. The CDR3 DNA follows: TGTGCCAGCAGCCTACGACAGGGGTCGTATGGCTACACCTTC.